This T cell receptor beta chain came from a study of tumor-infiltrating lymphocytes in primary liver carcinoma. Overall study: Surgical resection served as treatment for the primary liver carcinoma of these patients. Measuring about 4.2 to 10 cm across, the tumors were staged as T1-T3 N0M0.

Study-level points and caveats: Significantly larger top-250-clone fractions were found in tumors than in blood (p = 0.039).

Production of TCR beta cDNA used roughly 480 ng total RNA together with a constant-region primer. Sequencing libraries for TCR beta derived from three nested multiplex PCR rounds that used slightly modified ARM-PCR. The two initial PCR rounds, roughly 9 cycles each, used TRBV1-TRBV30 forward and C-beta reverse primers. One entry per CDR3 protein, called by TCRdb with MiXCR from the multiplex PCR reads. The sample shows some 320,000 distinct CDR3 sequences, approximately 60% of them seen only once. Blood RNA originated from unsorted whole blood, with germline DNA additionally extracted. Every patient had chronic HBV infection and was treatment-naive. CDR3 length equals 17 residues. Germline CDR1 is MGHRA and CDR2 is YSYEKL. With respect to this clonotype: Antigen unknown. Germline and junction disagree at one end, which may indicate a read error.

The V and J genes are TRBV4-1 and TRBJ1-5, with TRBD1 as a possible D gene (5 bases). Sequenced sample: peripheral blood. The TCR comes from a man aged 35 to 55 with primary liver carcinoma and hepatitis B virus infection. The CDR3 sequence: CTSSQDPGTAGNQLQHF. CDR3 nucleotide sequence: TGCACCAGCAGCCAAGATCCGGGGACCGCCGGGAATCAGCTCCAGCATTTT.